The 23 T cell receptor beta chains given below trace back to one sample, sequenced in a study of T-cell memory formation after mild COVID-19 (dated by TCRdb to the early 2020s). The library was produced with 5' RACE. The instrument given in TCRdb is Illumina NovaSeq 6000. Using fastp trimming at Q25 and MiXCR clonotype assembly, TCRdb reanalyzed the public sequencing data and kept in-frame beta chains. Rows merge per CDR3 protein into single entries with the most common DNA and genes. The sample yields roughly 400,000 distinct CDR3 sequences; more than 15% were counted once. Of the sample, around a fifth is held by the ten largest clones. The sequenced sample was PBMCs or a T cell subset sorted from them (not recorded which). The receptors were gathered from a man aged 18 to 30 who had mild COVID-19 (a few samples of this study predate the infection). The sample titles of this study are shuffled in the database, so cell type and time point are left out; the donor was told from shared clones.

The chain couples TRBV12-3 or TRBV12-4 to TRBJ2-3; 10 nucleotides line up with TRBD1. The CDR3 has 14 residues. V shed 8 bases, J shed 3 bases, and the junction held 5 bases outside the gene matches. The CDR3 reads CASRQGAYTDTQYF. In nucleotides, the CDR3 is TGTGCCAGCCGACAGGGGGCTTATACAGATACGCAGTATTTT.

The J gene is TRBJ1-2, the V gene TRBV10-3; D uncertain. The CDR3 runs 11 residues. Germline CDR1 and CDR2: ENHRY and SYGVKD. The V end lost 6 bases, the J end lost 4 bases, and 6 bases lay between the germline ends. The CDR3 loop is CAIREGYGYTF. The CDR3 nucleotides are TGTGCCATCAGGGAGGGCTATGGCTACACCTTC.

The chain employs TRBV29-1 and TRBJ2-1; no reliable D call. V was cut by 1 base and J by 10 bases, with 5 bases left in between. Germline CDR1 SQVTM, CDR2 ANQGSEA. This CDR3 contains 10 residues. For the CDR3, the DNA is TGCAGCGTTGAAGGGGGAGAGCAGTTCTTC. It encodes CSVEGGEQFF.

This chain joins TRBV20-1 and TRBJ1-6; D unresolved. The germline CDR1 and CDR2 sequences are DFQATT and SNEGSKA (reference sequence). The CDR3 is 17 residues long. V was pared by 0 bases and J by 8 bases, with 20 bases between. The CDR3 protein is CSARDRWRERVDSPLHF. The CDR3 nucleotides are TGCAGTGCTAGAGATCGGTGGAGGGAGCGAGTCGATTCACCCCTCCACTTT.

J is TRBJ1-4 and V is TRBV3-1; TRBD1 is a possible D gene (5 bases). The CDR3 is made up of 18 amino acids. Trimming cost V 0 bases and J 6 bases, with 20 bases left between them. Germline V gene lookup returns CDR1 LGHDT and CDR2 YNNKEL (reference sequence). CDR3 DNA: TGTGCCAGCAGCCAAGATAGGAGGATCGGCAGGGTGCATGAAAAACTGTTTTTT. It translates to CASSQDRRIGRVHEKLFF.

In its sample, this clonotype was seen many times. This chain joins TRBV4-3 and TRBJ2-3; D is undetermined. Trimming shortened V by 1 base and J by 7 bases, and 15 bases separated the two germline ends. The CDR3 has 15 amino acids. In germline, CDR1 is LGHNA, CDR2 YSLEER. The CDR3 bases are TGCGCCAGCAGCCAAGTCCTCCAGAGAGGAAATACGCAGTATTTT. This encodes CASSQVLQRGNTQYF.

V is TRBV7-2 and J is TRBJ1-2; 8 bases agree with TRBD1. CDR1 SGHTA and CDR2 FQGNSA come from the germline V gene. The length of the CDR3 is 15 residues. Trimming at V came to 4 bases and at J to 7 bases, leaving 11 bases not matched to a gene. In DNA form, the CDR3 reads TGTGCCAGCAGCTCCTCCTTGGGACAGGCTAGTGGCTACACCTTC. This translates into CASSSSLGQASGYTF.

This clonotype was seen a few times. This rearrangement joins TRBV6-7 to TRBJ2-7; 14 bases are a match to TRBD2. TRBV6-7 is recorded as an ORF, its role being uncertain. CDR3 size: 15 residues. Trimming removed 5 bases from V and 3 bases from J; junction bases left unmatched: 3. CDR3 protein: CASSGLAGGVYEQYV. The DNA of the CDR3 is TGTGCCAGCAGTGGACTAGCGGGGGGAGTCTACGAGCAGTACGTC.

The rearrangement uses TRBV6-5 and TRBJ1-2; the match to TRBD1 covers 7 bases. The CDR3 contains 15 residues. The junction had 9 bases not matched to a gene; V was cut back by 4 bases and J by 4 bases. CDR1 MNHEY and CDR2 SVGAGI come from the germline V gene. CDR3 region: CASSSSGGGSYGYTF. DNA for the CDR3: TGTGCCAGCAGTTCGTCAGGGGGGGGTAGCTATGGCTACACCTTC.

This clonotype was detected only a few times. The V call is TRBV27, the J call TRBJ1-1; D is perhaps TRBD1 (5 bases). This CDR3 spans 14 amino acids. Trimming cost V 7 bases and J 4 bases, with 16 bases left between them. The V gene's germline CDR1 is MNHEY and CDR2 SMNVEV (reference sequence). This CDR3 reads CASTLTAYSTEAFF. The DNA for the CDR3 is TGTGCCAGCACCTTGACAGCATACTCCACTGAAGCTTTCTTT.

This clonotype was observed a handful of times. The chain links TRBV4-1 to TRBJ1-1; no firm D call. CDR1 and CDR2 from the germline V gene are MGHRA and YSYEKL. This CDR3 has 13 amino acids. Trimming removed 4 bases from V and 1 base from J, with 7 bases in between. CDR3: CASSPRKNTEAFF. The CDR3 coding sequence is TGCGCCAGCAGCCCACGAAAGAACACTGAAGCTTTCTTT.

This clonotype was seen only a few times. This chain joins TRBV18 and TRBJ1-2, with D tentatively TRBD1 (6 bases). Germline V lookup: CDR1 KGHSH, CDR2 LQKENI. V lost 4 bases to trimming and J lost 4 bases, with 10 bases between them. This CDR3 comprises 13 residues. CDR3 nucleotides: TGTGCCAGCTCACTCGGACAGCCCTATGGCTACACCTTC. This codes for CASSLGQPYGYTF.

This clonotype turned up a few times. CDR3 protein: CASSTGTGRDTEAFF. The CDR3 nucleotides are TGTGCCAGCAGCACCGGGACAGGGCGCGACACTGAAGCTTTCTTT. The chain combines TRBV7-3 with TRBJ1-1, with 9 bases that match TRBD1. The CDR3 length is 15 residues. Per the germline V gene, CDR1 is SGHTA and CDR2 is FQGTGA. V shed 5 bases, J shed 3 bases, and the junction held 7 bases outside the gene matches.

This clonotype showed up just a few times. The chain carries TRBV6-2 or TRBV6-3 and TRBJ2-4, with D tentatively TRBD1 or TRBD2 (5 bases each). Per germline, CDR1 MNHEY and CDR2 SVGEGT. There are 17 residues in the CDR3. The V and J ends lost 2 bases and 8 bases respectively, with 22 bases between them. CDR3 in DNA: TGTGCCAGCAGTTACGGCAGGGACCCCATGGGTTGGGACATTCAGTACTTC. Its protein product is CASSYGRDPMGWDIQYF.

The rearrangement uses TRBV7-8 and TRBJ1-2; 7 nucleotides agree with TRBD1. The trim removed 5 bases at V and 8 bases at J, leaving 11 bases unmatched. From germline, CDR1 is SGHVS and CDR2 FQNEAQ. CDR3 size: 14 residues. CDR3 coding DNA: TGTGCCAGCAGCCCCAGCCAGGGGGTTGGAGGCTACACCTTC. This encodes CASSPSQGVGGYTF.

The CDR3 loop reads CSASTESGYGYTF. CDR3 bases: TGCAGTGCTAGTACCGAATCGGGTTATGGCTACACCTTC. This chain connects TRBV20-1 to TRBJ1-2; D call uncertain. Germline CDR1 and CDR2: DFQATT and SNEGSKA (reference sequence). The CDR3 consists of 13 residues. V gave up 3 bases and J gave up 5 bases, with 13 bases separating them.

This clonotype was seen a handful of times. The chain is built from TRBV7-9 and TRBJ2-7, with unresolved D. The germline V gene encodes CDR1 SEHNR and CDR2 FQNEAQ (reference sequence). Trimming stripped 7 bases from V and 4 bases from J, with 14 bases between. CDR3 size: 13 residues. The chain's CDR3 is CASTPIETYEQYV. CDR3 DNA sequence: TGTGCCAGCACACCCATAGAAACTTACGAGCAGTACGTC.

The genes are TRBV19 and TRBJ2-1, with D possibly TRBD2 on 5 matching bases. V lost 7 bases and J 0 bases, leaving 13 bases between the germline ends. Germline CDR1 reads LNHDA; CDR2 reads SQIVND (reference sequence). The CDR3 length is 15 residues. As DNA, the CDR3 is TGTGCCAGTAAAGTAGGTGGGAGCTCCTACAATGAGCAGTTCTTC. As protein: CASKVGGSSYNEQFF. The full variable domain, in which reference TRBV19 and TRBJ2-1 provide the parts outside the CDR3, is DGGITQSPKYLFRKEGQNVTLSCEQNLNHDAMYWYRQDPGQGLRLIYYSQIVNDFQKGDIAEGYSVSREKKESFPLTVTSAQKNPTAFYLCASKVGGSSYNEQFFGPGTRLTVL.

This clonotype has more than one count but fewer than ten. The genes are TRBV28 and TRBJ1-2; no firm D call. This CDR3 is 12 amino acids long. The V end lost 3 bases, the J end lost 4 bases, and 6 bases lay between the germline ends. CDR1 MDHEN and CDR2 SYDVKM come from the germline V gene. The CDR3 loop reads CASSFQFYGYTF. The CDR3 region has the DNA TGTGCCAGCAGTTTCCAGTTCTATGGCTACACCTTC.

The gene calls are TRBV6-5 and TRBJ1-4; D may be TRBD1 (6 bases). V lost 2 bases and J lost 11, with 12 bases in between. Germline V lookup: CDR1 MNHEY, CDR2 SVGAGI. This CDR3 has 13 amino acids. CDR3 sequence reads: CASSYRDQGKLFF. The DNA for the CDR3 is TGTGCCAGCAGTTACCGAGATCAGGGGAAACTGTTTTTT.

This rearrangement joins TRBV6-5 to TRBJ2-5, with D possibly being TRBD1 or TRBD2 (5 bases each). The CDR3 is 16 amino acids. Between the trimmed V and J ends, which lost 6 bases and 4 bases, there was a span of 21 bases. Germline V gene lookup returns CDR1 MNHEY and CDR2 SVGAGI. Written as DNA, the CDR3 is TGTGCCAGCAGGGTCTCCGGGACGGTGGGGACAGAGACCCAGTACTTC. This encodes CASRVSGTVGTETQYF.

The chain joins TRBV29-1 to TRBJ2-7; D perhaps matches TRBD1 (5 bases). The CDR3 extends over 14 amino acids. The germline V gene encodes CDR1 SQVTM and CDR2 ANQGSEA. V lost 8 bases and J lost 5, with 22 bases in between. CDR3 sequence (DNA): TGCAGCCCCAAAAGACAGTTTTATTTTGACGAGCAGTACGTC. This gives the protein CSPKRQFYFDEQYV.

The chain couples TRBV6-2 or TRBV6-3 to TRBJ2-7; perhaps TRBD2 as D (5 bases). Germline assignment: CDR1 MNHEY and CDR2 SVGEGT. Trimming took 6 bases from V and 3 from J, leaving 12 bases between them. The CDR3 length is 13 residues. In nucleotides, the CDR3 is TGTGCCAGCAGCTCGGACTTCATCTACGAGCAGTACGTC. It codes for CASSSDFIYEQYV.